The 31 T cell receptor beta chains in this list originate from one sample, sequenced in a study of cytomegalovirus exposure and HLA in healthy donors. Amplification used 60 Vbeta primers and 13 Jbeta primers. Profiling relied on immunoSEQ multiplex PCR, and the TCRdb table lists in-frame clones only, not all of them. The table includes about 140,000 clones, 82% detected once. The sequenced sample was PBMCs. Source of these receptors: a woman in her thirties or forties in good health and CMV-seronegative.

The chain is built from TRBV4-2 and TRBJ1-1; tentatively, D is TRBD1 (5 bases). CDR1 is LGHNA and CDR2 is YNFKEQ in the germline V gene. Trimming stripped 6 bases from V and 1 base from J, with 12 bases between. The CDR3 has 14 residues. The CDR3 sequence: CASRELQGNTEAFF. DNA for the CDR3: TGTGCCAGCAGAGAACTGCAGGGGAACACTGAAGCTTTCTTT.

The chain couples TRBV28 to TRBJ1-1; weak D call: TRBD1 (6 bases). The CDR3 sequence is 15 residues long. CDR1 and CDR2 (germline): MDHEN, SYDVKM. The ends were cut back, 2 bases at V and 7 bases at J, with 17 bases in the middle. CDR3 region: CASSLGGGPAIEAFF. In DNA, the CDR3 is TGTGCCAGCAGTTTAGGGGGGGGGCCAGCGATTGAAGCTTTCTTT.

This chain uses TRBV29-1 with TRBJ1-1; no clear D. CDR3 size: 11 residues. CDR1 is SQVTM and CDR2 is ANQGSEA in the germline V gene. V lost 3 bases to trimming and J lost 7 bases, with 9 bases between them. CDR3 nucleotides: TGCAGCGTTGATAGTAGTTTTGAAGCTTTCTTT. Protein: CSVDSSFEAFF.

The gene calls are TRBV7-3 and TRBJ2-1; TRBD1 matches at 10 bases. Germline V gene lookup returns CDR1 SGHTA and CDR2 FQGTGA. The J segment lost 8 bases and the V segment lost 2 bases, leaving 6 bases of the junction unmatched. The CDR3 extends over 15 amino acids. CDR3 loop: CASSLLGQGIDEQFF. CDR3 bases: TGTGCCAGCAGCTTACTGGGACAGGGGATCGATGAGCAGTTCTTC.

The V gene is TRBV6-5, the J gene TRBJ2-1, with TRBD2 matching 12 bases. V lost 2 bases, J lost 5 bases, and 1 base stayed unmatched. Germline-derived CDR1 and CDR2 are MNHEY and SVGAGI. CDR3 length equals 15 residues. CDR3 sequence reads: CASSYGLAGNNEQFF. Written as DNA, the CDR3 is TGTGCCAGCAGTTACGGACTAGCGGGGAACAATGAGCAGTTCTTC.

J is TRBJ2-1 and V is TRBV6-5; 9 positions match TRBD2. This CDR3 spans 16 amino acids. Trimming at V came to 4 bases and at J to 9 bases, leaving 13 bases not matched to a gene. Germline CDR1 reads MNHEY; CDR2 reads SVGAGI. In DNA form, the CDR3 reads TGTGCCAGCAGTTCTATCGGGACTAGCCTCTATAGTGAGCAGTTCTTC. Translating gives CASSSIGTSLYSEQFF.

This chain uses TRBV27 with TRBJ2-3; a possible D gene is TRBD2 (6 bases). CDR3 length equals 13 residues. Looked up from germline, CDR1 is MNHEY and CDR2 is SMNVEV (reference sequence). Trimming removed 8 bases from V and 2 bases from J, with 11 bases in between. The DNA for the CDR3 is TGTGCCAGCCAGCGGGCCCTCACAGATACGCAGTATTTT. Its protein is CASQRALTDTQYF.

This clone came up a few times. This chain links TRBV10-3 with TRBJ2-1; 13 bases fit TRBD2. This CDR3 is built from 16 residues. Germline-derived CDR1 and CDR2 are ENHRY and SYGVKD. Trimming cost V 6 bases and J 8 bases; bases outside gene matches: 10. CDR3: CAISPWTSGRSDEQFF. In DNA form, the CDR3 reads TGTGCCATCAGCCCGTGGACTAGCGGGAGATCCGATGAGCAGTTCTTC.

This chain uses TRBV6-6 with TRBJ2-7; the match to TRBD2 covers 10 bases. Germline trimming cut 7 bases from V and 2 bases from J; bases unmatched to any gene: 8. Germline V gives CDR1 MNHNY, CDR2 SVGAGI (reference sequence). CDR3 length equals 15 residues. CDR3 nucleotides: TGTGCCAGCACCCAAAGCGGGAGGGTCACCTACGAGCAGTACTTC. This sequence encodes CASTQSGRVTYEQYF.

V gene TRBV7-2 combines with J gene TRBJ2-7; 9 bases line up with TRBD2. CDR1 is SGHTA and CDR2 is FQGNSA in the germline V gene. There are 22 residues in the CDR3. V dropped 0 bases and J dropped 5; count of bases not matched to a gene: 26. CDR3 coding DNA: TGTGCCAGCAGCTTAGCGAGACGTAGTGGACGTGGGCGGGAGGGCCTCGGCCACGAGCAGTACTTC. It yields the protein CASSLARRSGRGREGLGHEQYF.

J is TRBJ2-7 and V is TRBV21-1; whether TRBD2, the table's D call, matches the DNA was not checked. TRBV21-1 has pseudogene status. The CDR3 sequence is 14 residues long. CDR3 loop: CASSTSGIPYEQYF. DNA for the CDR3: TGTGCCAGCAGCACTTCCGGTATTCCCTACGAGCAGTACTTC.

The chain carries TRBV18 and TRBJ1-4; possible D gene TRBD1, 6 bases. Germline V gene lookup returns CDR1 KGHSH and CDR2 LQKENI. CDR3 length: 13 residues. With 4 bases removed from V and 8 bases from J, the gap between germline ends came to 11 bases. For the CDR3, the DNA is TGTGCCAGCTCACAAGGGGGTGGCGAAAAACTGTTTTTT. Translating it yields CASSQGGGEKLFF. Full variable domain (rest looked up from reference TRBV18 and TRBJ1-4): NAGVMQNPRHLVRRRGQEARLRCSPMKGHSHVYWYRQLPEEGLKFMVYLQKENIIDESGMPKERFSAEFPKEGPSILRIQQVVRGDSAAYFCASSQGGGEKLFFGSGTQLSVL.

This clone was counted a single time. This chain links TRBV7-2 with TRBJ1-1; the D gene is possibly TRBD1 (5 bases). The germline CDR1 and CDR2 sequences are SGHTA and FQGNSA. CDR3 length: 17 residues. Trimming pared 4 bases from V and 0 bases from J, leaving 18 bases between. The CDR3 is CASSYPYRRLMNTEAFF. The CDR3 DNA reads as TGTGCCAGCAGCTACCCCTACAGGAGACTCATGAACACTGAAGCTTTCTTT.

This clone has only one observation. The CDR3 coding sequence is TGTGCCAGCAGCGTAGATGTAACTTACAATGAGCAGTTCTTC. This encodes CASSVDVTYNEQFF. J is TRBJ2-1 and V is TRBV9; no firm D call. From germline, CDR1 is SGDLS and CDR2 YYNGEE. The CDR3 has 14 amino acids. V was shortened by 0 bases and J by 4 bases, with 8 bases between the two germline ends. Together with reference TRBV9 and TRBJ2-1, the CDR3 gives the full variable domain: DSGVTQTPKHLITATGQRVTLRCSPRSGDLSVYWYQQSLDQGLQFLIQYYNGEERAKGNILERFSAQQFPDLHSELNLSSLELGDSALYFCASSVDVTYNEQFFGPGTRLTVL.

J is TRBJ1-1 and V is TRBV19; D remains unclear. The V end was cut by 5 bases, the J end by 1 base, with 14 bases between. Per the germline V gene, CDR1 is LNHDA and CDR2 is SQIVND (reference sequence). The CDR3 has 15 amino acids. In nucleotides, the CDR3 is TGTGCCAGTAGTGAGGGCGCCCTCTGGAACACTGAAGCTTTCTTT. Its protein is CASSEGALWNTEAFF.

This chain uses TRBV13 with TRBJ1-2; tentatively, D is TRBD1 (5 bases). V lost 5 bases, J lost 8 bases, and 15 bases lay in between. Germline-derived CDR1 and CDR2 are PRHDT and FYEKMQ (reference sequence). The CDR3 totals 13 residues. CDR3 in DNA: TGTGCCAGCAGCAGATACCGGGACTCAGGCTACACCTTC. Protein sequence: CASSRYRDSGYTF. The whole variable domain, filled in from reference TRBV13 and TRBJ1-2, reads AAGVIQSPRHLIKEKRETATLKCYPIPRHDTVYWYQQGPGQDPQFLISFYEKMQSDKGSIPDRFSAQQFSDYHSELNMSSLELGDSALYFCASSRYRDSGYTFGSGTRLTVV.

The chain links TRBV12-5 to TRBJ2-5, with 11 bases fitting TRBD2. TRBJ2-7 explains the end of the DNA better; the J call may be wrong. The germline V gene encodes CDR1 LGHNT and CDR2 FRNRAP. CDR3 length: 18 residues. CDR3 amino acids: CASARGGYGLAGSYEQYF. For the CDR3, the DNA is TGTGCTAGTGCCCGGGGGGGTTACGGACTAGCGGGTTCCTACGAGCAGTACTTC.

This clone was counted between two and nine times. The J gene is TRBJ2-7, the V gene TRBV13; 9 nucleotides align to TRBD1. The CDR3 has 14 residues. V lost 3 bases, J lost 6 bases, and 6 bases stayed unmatched. Germline lookup yields CDR1 PRHDT and CDR2 FYEKMQ (reference sequence). CDR3 DNA: TGTGCCAGCAGCTTCGGGACAGGGAGAAGCGAGCAGTACTTC. This codes for CASSFGTGRSEQYF.

The rearrangement joins TRBV6-5 to TRBJ1-1; D is unclear. Per germline, CDR1 MNHEY and CDR2 SVGAGI. This CDR3 contains 12 residues. Trimming removed 7 bases at V and 5 bases at J, with 11 bases between. CDR3 sequence reads: CASISGSTEAFF. CDR3 sequence (DNA): TGTGCCAGCATCTCGGGGTCAACTGAAGCTTTCTTT.

The genes are TRBV6-1 and TRBJ2-5, with a weak D call TRBD2 (5 bases). The ends were cut back, 3 bases at V and 5 bases at J, with 13 bases in the middle. Germline loops: CDR1 MNHNS, CDR2 SASEGT. CDR3 length: 14 amino acids. In DNA, the CDR3 is TGTGCCAGCAGTGACCTAGGGCCGGGGGAGACCCAGTACTTC. This encodes CASSDLGPGETQYF.

The V call is TRBV7-3, the J call TRBJ2-3; 7 bases fit TRBD2. V lost 3 bases to trimming and J lost 4 bases; unmatched junction nucleotides: 7. The CDR3 extends over 15 amino acids. Germline assignment: CDR1 SGHTA and CDR2 FQGTGA. This CDR3 reads CASSFGGSSADTQYF. In nucleotides, the CDR3 is TGTGCCAGCAGCTTTGGCGGGAGTTCTGCAGATACGCAGTATTTT.

The chain has TRBV19 and TRBJ2-7; D uncertain. Trimming left V 9 bases short and J 6 bases short, with 12 bases between. CDR1 is LNHDA and CDR2 is SQIVND in the germline V gene (reference sequence). The CDR3 is 11 amino acids. CDR3: CASPSRPEQYF. CDR3 DNA sequence: TGTGCCAGCCCGAGTCGCCCCGAGCAGTACTTC.

This clone occurred a few times. A read error may account for a junction end that differs from germline. The rearrangement links TRBV7-9 to TRBJ2-7; tentative D call: TRBD1 (5 bases). CDR1 is SEHNR, CDR2 FQNEAQ, per germline (reference sequence). The CDR3 extends over 16 amino acids. The DNA of the CDR3 is TGTTCCAGCAGCTTAACCAGTCAGGGTAACTCCTACGAGCAGTACTTC. This encodes CSSSLTSQGNSYEQYF.

V gene TRBV28 combines with J gene TRBJ2-3; D is possibly TRBD1 (6 bases). The V gene lost 6 bases and the J gene lost 2 bases, with 15 bases spanning the gap. CDR1 and CDR2 (germline): MDHEN, SYDVKM. The CDR3 extends over 15 amino acids. CDR3 DNA: TGTGCCAGCAGCCAAAGGGGGAGTTACACAGATACGCAGTATTTT. Protein: CASSQRGSYTDTQYF.

This chain uses TRBV7-8 with TRBJ2-7; 9 bases line up with TRBD1. V was pared by 5 bases and J by 0 bases, with 5 bases of the junction left unmatched. CDR1 is SGHVS, CDR2 FQNEAQ, per germline. There are 15 residues in the CDR3. The CDR3, as DNA: TGTGCCAGCAGCCCCCGGGACAGGGTCTCCTACGAGCAGTACTTC. Its protein product is CASSPRDRVSYEQYF.

This clone was counted once. The chain couples TRBV7-3 to TRBJ2-2; the D is unclear. The germline V and J ends were trimmed by 1 base and 6 bases, with 9 bases remaining between them. CDR1 is SGHTA, CDR2 FQGTGA, per germline. CDR3 length: 14 residues. The CDR3 protein is CASSLIVSSGELFF. For the CDR3, the DNA is TGTGCCAGCAGCTTAATAGTTTCCTCCGGGGAGCTGTTTTTT. Supplemented by reference TRBV7-3 and TRBJ2-2, the full variable domain reads GAGVSQTPSNKVTEKGKYVELRCDPISGHTALYWYRQSLGQGPEFLIYFQGTGAADDSGLPNDRFFAVRPEGSVSTLKIQRTERGDSAVYLCASSLIVSSGELFFGEGSRLTVL.

Turning to this clone: A junction boundary mismatches the germline segment, possibly from a read error. This chain links TRBV4-1 with TRBJ2-4; 11 nucleotides agree with TRBD2. The CDR3 sequence is 14 residues long. The germline CDR1 and CDR2 sequences are MGHRA and YSYEKL. The CDR3 DNA reads TGCGCCAGCAGCCAAGTGGGTAGCGGGAGGGCGTGGGACTTC. It translates to CASSQVGSGRAWDF.

This chain joins TRBV5-1 and TRBJ2-5; TRBD1 might be the D (6 bases). The germline V gene encodes CDR1 SGHRS and CDR2 YFSETQ. V shed 4 bases and J shed 1 base, with 23 bases lying between them. The CDR3 spans 18 residues. The DNA for the CDR3 is TGCGCCAGCAGCCTAACGGCGTCCCGGGACACAAGCCAAGAGACCCAGTACTTC. It translates to CASSLTASRDTSQETQYF.

With regard to this clone: The same CDR3 also results from other DNA sequences found in this sample. V gene TRBV7-2 combines with J gene TRBJ1-1; D unresolved. CDR3 length equals 14 residues. Deletions cut 0 bases from V and 0 bases from J, with 5 bases between. Germline V gene data show CDR1 as SGHTA and CDR2 as FQGNSA. The CDR3, as DNA: TGTGCCAGCAGCTTAGCAGGAGTGAACACTGAAGCTTTCTTT. As protein: CASSLAGVNTEAFF.

This rearrangement joins TRBV11-1 to TRBJ2-5, with TRBD2 matching over 14 bases. Matching the DNA end better, TRBJ2-7 makes the J call doubtful. The CDR3 extends over 19 amino acids. The germline V gene encodes CDR1 SGHAT and CDR2 FQDESV (reference sequence). The CDR3 reads CASSRRLAGGPRVSYEQYF. The CDR3 DNA reads as TGTGCCAGCAGCCGCCGACTAGCGGGAGGGCCGCGGGTATCCTACGAGCAGTACTTC.

This clone was detected once. The rearrangement uses TRBV7-9 and TRBJ2-7, with 12 bases matching TRBD1. The CDR3 runs 15 residues. The germline CDR1 and CDR2 sequences are SEHNR and FQNEAQ (reference sequence). V lost 3 bases, J lost 5 bases, and 5 bases stayed unmatched. CDR3 loop: CASSLGQGAIHEQYF. CDR3 DNA sequence: TGTGCCAGCAGCTTGGGACAGGGGGCTATCCACGAGCAGTACTTC.